The rows below give T cell receptor beta chains drawn from one sample of a study of cytotoxic CD8 clonotypes in ibrutinib-treated CLL. Assay: immunoSEQ multiplex PCR; the TCRdb copy retains only in-frame clones and omits some. The data show 160,000 or so clones, about 88% seen once. The material was PBMCs, obtained at disease progression, from a patient treated with ibrutinib. Receptor source: a human donor with chronic lymphocytic leukemia. Each CDR3 is given with its conserved first and last residue. D genes are given only for firm matches. Rows give clone size only sometimes, using once, few, many, or a class for an expanded clone.

D gene: .; V gene: TRBV7-2; J gene: TRBJ2-5; clone size: .; CDR3 DNA: TGTGCCAGCAGTCAAAGGAGTGGGGAGACCCAGTACTTC; CDR3 protein: CASSQRSGETQYF
D gene: TRBD2; V gene: TRBV30; J gene: TRBJ2-4; clone size: once; CDR3 DNA: TGTGCCTGGAGTGTATTGGGGGAGGGTCATGTGGGTGCCTTC; CDR3 protein: CAWSVLGEGHVGAF
D gene: TRBD1; V gene: TRBV19; J gene: TRBJ2-7; clone size: .; CDR3 DNA: TGTGCCAGTAGTATACGGGACAGGGAGCGCTACGAGCAGTACTTC; CDR3 protein: CASSIRDRERYEQYF
D gene: TRBD1; V gene: TRBV5-1; J gene: TRBJ2-2; clone size: .; CDR3 DNA: TGCGCCAGCAGCGGAGGACAGGCCACGAACACCGGGGAGCTGTTTTTT; CDR3 protein: CASSGGQATNTGELFF
D gene: TRBD1; V gene: TRBV7-2; J gene: TRBJ1-2; clone size: .; CDR3 DNA: TGTGCCAGCAGCTTAGTTCCGGGACAGGGTTATGGCTACACCTTC; CDR3 protein: CASSLVPGQGYGYTF
D gene: TRBD2; V gene: TRBV27; J gene: TRBJ2-1; clone size: .; CDR3 DNA: TGTGCCAGCAGTAGCGGGAGGGTCTCTGAGCAGTTCTTC; CDR3 protein: CASSSGRVSEQFF
D gene: .; V gene: TRBV29-1; J gene: TRBJ2-7; clone size: .; CDR3 DNA: TGCAGCGTTGAAGATAGGTCCGTGCAGTACTTC; CDR3 protein: CSVEDRSVQYF
D gene: .; V gene: TRBV10-3; J gene: TRBJ2-3; clone size: .; CDR3 DNA: TGTGCCATCGGGGACCCTCCCTCTACGCAGTATTTT; CDR3 protein: CAIGDPPSTQYF
D gene: .; V gene: TRBV7-9; J gene: TRBJ1-1; clone size: .; CDR3 DNA: TGTGCCAGCAGCTCTCAGGTTTCCACTGAAGCTTTCTTT; CDR3 protein: CASSSQVSTEAFF
D gene: TRBD1; V gene: TRBV6-5; J gene: TRBJ2-3; clone size: .; CDR3 DNA: TGTGCCAGCAGTTACTCGACAGGGGACGGGAAAGATACGCAGTATTTT; CDR3 protein: CASSYSTGDGKDTQYF
D gene: .; V gene: TRBV29-1; J gene: TRBJ2-1; clone size: .; CDR3 DNA: TGCAGCGTGATCCCTCGGGTCTTCAGTGGCTACAATGAGCAGTTCTTC; CDR3 protein: CSVIPRVFSGYNEQFF
D gene: .; V gene: TRBV7-2; J gene: TRBJ1-2; clone size: .; CDR3 DNA: TGTGCCAGCAGCTTAGGGGCAGACAGAGGCTATGGCTACACCTTC; CDR3 protein: CASSLGADRGYGYTF